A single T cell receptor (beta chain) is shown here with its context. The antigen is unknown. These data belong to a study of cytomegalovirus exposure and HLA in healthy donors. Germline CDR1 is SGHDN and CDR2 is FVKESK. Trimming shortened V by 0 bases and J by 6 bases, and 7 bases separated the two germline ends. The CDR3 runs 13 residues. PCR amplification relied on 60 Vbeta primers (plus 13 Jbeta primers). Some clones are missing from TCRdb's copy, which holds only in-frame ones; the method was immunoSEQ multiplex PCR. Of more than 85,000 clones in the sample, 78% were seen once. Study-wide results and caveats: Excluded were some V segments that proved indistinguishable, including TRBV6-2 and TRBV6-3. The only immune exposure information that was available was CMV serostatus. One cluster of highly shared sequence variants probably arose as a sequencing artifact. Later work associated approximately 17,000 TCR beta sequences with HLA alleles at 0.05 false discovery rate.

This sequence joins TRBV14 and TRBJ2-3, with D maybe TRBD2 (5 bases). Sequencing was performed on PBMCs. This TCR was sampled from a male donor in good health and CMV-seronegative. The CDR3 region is CASSQDLADTQYF. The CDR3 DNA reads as TGTGCCAGCAGCCAAGATCTAGCTGATACGCAGTATTTT.